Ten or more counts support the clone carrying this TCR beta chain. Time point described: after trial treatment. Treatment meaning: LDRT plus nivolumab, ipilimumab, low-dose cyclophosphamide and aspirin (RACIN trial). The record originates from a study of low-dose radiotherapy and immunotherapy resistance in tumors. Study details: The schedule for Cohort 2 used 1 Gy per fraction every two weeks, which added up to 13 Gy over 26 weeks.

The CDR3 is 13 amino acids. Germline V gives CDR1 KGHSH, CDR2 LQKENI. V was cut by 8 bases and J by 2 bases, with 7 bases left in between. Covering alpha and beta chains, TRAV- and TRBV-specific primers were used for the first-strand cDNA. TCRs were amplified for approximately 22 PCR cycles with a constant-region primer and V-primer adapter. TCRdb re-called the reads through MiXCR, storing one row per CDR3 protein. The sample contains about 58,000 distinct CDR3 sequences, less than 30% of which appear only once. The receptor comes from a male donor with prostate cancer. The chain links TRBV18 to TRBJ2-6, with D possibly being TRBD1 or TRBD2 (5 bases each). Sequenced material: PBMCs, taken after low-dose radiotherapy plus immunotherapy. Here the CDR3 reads CASVGAGANVLTF. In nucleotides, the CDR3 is TGTGCCAGCGTGGGGGCTGGGGCCAACGTCCTGACTTTC.